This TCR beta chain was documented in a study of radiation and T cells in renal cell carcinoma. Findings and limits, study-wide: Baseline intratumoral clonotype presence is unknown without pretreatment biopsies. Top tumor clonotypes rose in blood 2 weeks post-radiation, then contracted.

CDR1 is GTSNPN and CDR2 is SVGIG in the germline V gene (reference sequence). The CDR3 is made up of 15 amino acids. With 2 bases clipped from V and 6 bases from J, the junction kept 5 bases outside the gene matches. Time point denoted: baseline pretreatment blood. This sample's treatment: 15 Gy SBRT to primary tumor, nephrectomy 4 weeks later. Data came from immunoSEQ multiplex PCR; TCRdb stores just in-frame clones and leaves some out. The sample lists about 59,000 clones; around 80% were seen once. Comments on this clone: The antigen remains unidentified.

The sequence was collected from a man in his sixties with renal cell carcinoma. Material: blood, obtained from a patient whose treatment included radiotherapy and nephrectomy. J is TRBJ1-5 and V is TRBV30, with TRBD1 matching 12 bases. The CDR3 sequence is CAWSPGTGGSQPQHF. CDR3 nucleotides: TGTGCCTGGAGTCCCGGGACAGGGGGCAGTCAGCCCCAGCATTTT.